The present T cell receptor beta chain was sequenced within a study of control samples from healthy donors and cancer patients. Assay: immunoSEQ multiplex PCR; the TCRdb copy retains only in-frame clones and omits some. The sample has 200,000 or so clones; around 90% are singletons. Per germline, CDR1 SGHTA and CDR2 FQGNSA. V shed 1 base and J shed 6 bases, with 10 bases lying between them. The CDR3 has 13 residues. The sequencing sample was made of blood. This chain links TRBV7-2 with TRBJ2-7; D ambiguous. The receptor was derived from a man aged 25-45 years in good health. CDR3 amino acids: CASSLGSQREQYF. The CDR3 DNA is TGTGCCAGCAGCTTAGGTAGTCAGCGCGAGCAGTACTTC.